Below are 31 T cell receptor beta chains sequenced from a single sample in a study of metastatic and nonmetastatic thyroid tumors. Using MiXCR, TCRdb reanalyzed the PCR reads. Counted here are about 30,000 clones, approximately 25% occurring once; the ten biggest clones make up about 8.9%. No treatment had been given to any patient before thyroid surgery. Sequencing was done on a sample of blood. These receptor sequences come from a female donor with papillary thyroid cancer or a benign thyroid nodule (not recorded which). Some clones in this sample may be carry-over from other donors' samples.

The rearrangement uses TRBV10-1 and TRBJ1-1; perhaps TRBD1 as D (5 bases). The germline CDR1 and CDR2 sequences are WNHNN and SYGVQD (reference sequence). The CDR3 runs to 13 residues. The V gene lost 1 base and the J gene lost 13 bases, with 16 bases spanning the gap. CDR3 protein: CASSEFIRVGNFF. In DNA, the CDR3 is TGCGCCAGCAGTGAGTTTATCAGGGTCGGAAATTTCTTT.

This clone occurred many times. This chain links TRBV5-8 with TRBJ1-1; no clear D gene. V lost 0 bases, J lost 0 bases, and 9 bases lay in between. This CDR3 contains 15 residues. The germline V gene has CDR1 SGHTS and CDR2 YDEGEE. Here the CDR3 DNA reads TGTGCCAGCAGCTTGGAGAGAAATCTGAACACTGAAGCTTTCTTT. Encoded protein: CASSLERNLNTEAFF.

This clone was found a few times. Since a much larger clone is just one base distant, this may be a read error. The rearrangement joins TRBV29-1 to TRBJ2-3; no clear D gene. This CDR3 comprises 12 residues. Germline loops: CDR1 SQVTM, CDR2 ANQGSEA. CDR3 in amino acids: CSVREIAGTHYF. CDR3 nucleotides: TGCAGCGTTCGCGAGATCGCCGGTACGCACTATTTT.

This clone was seen repeatedly, ten times or more. The gene calls are TRBV3-1 and TRBJ2-3; TRBD2 matches 11 bases. J was trimmed by 5 bases and V by 0 bases; bases with no gene match: 4. CDR3 length: 16 amino acids. Germline V CDR1 and CDR2: LGHDT, YNNKEL (reference sequence). The CDR3 DNA reads TGTGCCAGCAGCCAAGATCCCCTAGCGGGAGGAGATACGCAGTATTTT. Translation gives CASSQDPLAGGDTQYF.

The chain is built from TRBV18 and TRBJ2-3; D possibly corresponds to TRBD2 (5 bases). Germline values: CDR1 KGHSH, CDR2 LQKENI. The V gene lost 0 bases and the J gene lost 2 bases, with 9 bases spanning the gap. CDR3 length: 15 residues. For the CDR3, the DNA is TGTGCCAGCTCACCACCTCAGGAGGACACAGATACGCAGTATTTT. It translates to CASSPPQEDTDTQYF.

This clone was observed at least ten times. The rearrangement uses TRBV28 and TRBJ1-2; maybe TRBD1 (5 bases). The V end was cut by 4 bases, the J end by 8 bases, with 14 bases between. The CDR3 sequence is 13 residues long. Looked up from germline, CDR1 is MDHEN and CDR2 is SYDVKM. Written as DNA, the CDR3 is TGTGCCAGCAGTTCTCGGCAGGGCGGGGGCTACACCTTC. It specifies CASSSRQGGGYTF.

The chain joins TRBV19 to TRBJ2-2; D may be TRBD2 (5 bases). CDR3 length equals 16 residues. Trimming took off 9 bases at V and 2 bases at J, with 19 bases between the two ends. Germline CDR1 LNHDA, CDR2 SQIVND (reference sequence). The CDR3: CASQERELGNTGELFF. The CDR3 DNA is TGTGCCAGCCAAGAGAGGGAACTAGGAAACACCGGGGAGCTGTTTTTT.

This clone has ten or more counts. V is TRBV11-1 and J is TRBJ2-2, with 14 positions matching TRBD2. Trimming removed 5 bases from V and 8 bases from J; junction bases left unmatched: 7. Germline CDR1 reads SGHAT; CDR2 reads FQDESV (reference sequence). CDR3 length equals 16 residues. This CDR3 reads CASSVGLAGAAGELFF. In DNA form, the CDR3 reads TGTGCCAGCAGCGTGGGACTAGCGGGAGCGGCGGGGGAGCTGTTTTTT.

This clone was detected many times. J is TRBJ1-3 and V is TRBV19; no clear D. CDR1 and CDR2 (germline): LNHDA, SQIVND (reference sequence). V was pared by 9 bases and J by 2 bases, with 14 bases between. The CDR3 contains 14 residues. The chain's CDR3 is CASRPGGTGNTIYF. For the CDR3, the DNA is TGTGCCAGCCGACCAGGTGGGACTGGAAACACCATATATTTT.

Within the sample, this clone is medium-sized. V gene TRBV6-2 or TRBV6-3 combines with J gene TRBJ2-7; unclear D gene. The CDR3 extends over 14 amino acids. The V gene lost 6 bases and the J gene lost 2 bases, with 14 bases spanning the gap. Germline CDR1 and CDR2: MNHEY and SVGEGT. The CDR3 spells CASSYEVGAYEQYF. The CDR3 coding sequence is TGTGCCAGCAGCTACGAGGTGGGTGCCTACGAGCAGTACTTC.

This clone was recorded at least ten times. This may be a read error: a much more frequent sequence differs by one nucleotide. The chain recombines TRBV2 with TRBJ2-1; D is unresolved. The CDR3 runs to 13 residues. Trimming removed 11 bases at V and 5 bases at J, with 16 bases between. The V gene's germline CDR1 is SNHLY and CDR2 FYNNEI. The CDR3 here is CALSGQANNEQFF. The DNA for the CDR3 is TGTGCCCTAAGTGGGCAGGCCAACAATGAGCAGTTCTTC.

Ten or more counts support this clone. The chain carries TRBV11-3 and TRBJ1-1; TRBD1 matches 7 bases. The CDR3 loop spans 14 amino acids. Trimming removed 5 bases from V and 3 bases from J; junction bases left unmatched: 6. Looked up from germline, CDR1 is SGHNT and CDR2 is YENEEA. DNA of the CDR3: TGTGCCAGCAGCCCCGGGACAGACGACACTGAAGCTTTCTTT. Its translation is CASSPGTDDTEAFF.

This clone was seen ten or more times. The chain is built from TRBV5-8 and TRBJ1-2, with TRBD1 identical over 7 bases. This CDR3 has 14 amino acids. V lost 0 bases, J lost 4 bases, and 3 bases stayed unmatched. Germline V gene sequence: CDR1 SGHTS, CDR2 YDEGEE. The DNA of the CDR3 is TGTGCCAGCAGCTTGGGACAGGGCGGCTATGGCTACACCTTC. Translating it yields CASSLGQGGYGYTF.

This clone was recorded a few times. A clone one base away is much larger, so this may be a read error. The chain recombines TRBV5-4 with TRBJ1-4, with TRBD1 matching over 11 bases. The length of the CDR3 is 14 residues. CDR1 and CDR2 (germline): SGHNT, YYREEE (reference sequence). CDR3 region: CTSSLGQGDEKLFF. Written as DNA, the CDR3 is TGTACCAGCAGCTTGGGACAGGGGGATGAAAAACTGTTTTTT. The whole variable domain, remainder taken from reference TRBV5-4 and TRBJ1-4, is ETGVTQSPTHLIKTRGQQVTLRCSSQSGHNTVSWYQQALGQGPQFIFQYYREEENGRGNFPPRFSGLQFPNYSSELNVNALELDDSALYLCTSSLGQGDEKLFFGSGTQLSVL.

In its sample, this clone was seen many times. The V and J genes are TRBV12-3 or TRBV12-4 and TRBJ2-1; 14 nucleotides agree with TRBD2. The CDR3 loop spans 16 amino acids. V trimming: 5 bases; J trimming: 7 bases; junction bases outside the gene matches: 7. For the CDR3, the DNA is TGTGCCAGCAGTCCGGGACTAGCGGGAGATAGGAATGAGCAGTTCTTC. Amino acids: CASSPGLAGDRNEQFF.

This clone was seen at least ten times. This rearrangement joins TRBV10-3 to TRBJ2-2; D is undetermined. Germline CDR1 reads ENHRY; CDR2 reads SYGVKD. The length of the CDR3 is 15 residues. V lost 3 bases and J lost 1, with 9 bases in between. As DNA, the CDR3 is TGTGCCATCAGTGAAGTTAGCTTGAACACCGGGGAGCTGTTTTTT. Residues: CAISEVSLNTGELFF.

For this clone: Distinct nucleotide sequences in the sample also encode this CDR3. The chain links TRBV9 to TRBJ2-5, with TRBD2 identical over 7 bases. V was clipped by 0 bases and J by 3 bases; unmatched bases: 8. The CDR3 consists of 16 residues. Per the germline V gene, CDR1 is SGDLS and CDR2 is YYNGEE. The CDR3 DNA follows: TGTGCCAGCAGCGTAGGTGCTAGCGGTACCGAAGAGACCCAGTACTTC. Residues: CASSVGASGTEETQYF.

This clone was observed many times. This chain joins TRBV5-4 and TRBJ1-4; 8 bases are shared with TRBD1. Germline loops: CDR1 SGHNT, CDR2 YYREEE (reference sequence). The CDR3 extends over 16 amino acids. With 4 bases clipped from V and 8 bases from J, the junction kept 13 bases outside the gene matches. CDR3 in amino acids: CASSLARQGKPEKLFF. The CDR3 DNA follows: TGTGCCAGCAGCCTTGCCCGACAGGGGAAGCCCGAAAAACTGTTTTTT.

The chain joins TRBV6-2 or TRBV6-3 to TRBJ2-2; unclear D gene. Trimming took off 5 bases at V and 5 bases at J, with 9 bases between the two ends. The CDR3 runs to 13 residues. Germline CDR1 MNHEY, CDR2 SVGEGT. The CDR3 bases are TGTGCCAGCAGTCCCGGCCGAACCGGGGAGCTGTTTTTT. Its translation: CASSPGRTGELFF.

This clone was seen many times. The gene calls are TRBV11-3 and TRBJ2-3, with 9 bases aligning to TRBD2. Losses at the gene ends were 6 bases for V and 1 base for J; bases not matched to a gene: 8. Looked up from germline, CDR1 is SGHNT and CDR2 is YENEEA. The CDR3 is 16 residues long. This CDR3 reads CASRLTSGPGTDTQYF. The CDR3 DNA follows: TGTGCCAGCAGGCTCACTAGCGGGCCGGGCACAGATACGCAGTATTTT.

In its sample, this clone ranks as medium-sized. The chain recombines TRBV6-1 with TRBJ1-1; 7 bases align to TRBD1. V trimming: 4 bases; J trimming: 0 bases; junction bases outside the gene matches: 5. The germline gives CDR1 MNHNS, CDR2 SASEGT. CDR3 length equals 15 residues. The CDR3 sequence is CASSVGGGMNTEAFF. CDR3 DNA sequence: TGTGCCAGCAGTGTTGGAGGGGGCATGAACACTGAAGCTTTCTTT.

Relative to its sample, this clone is medium-sized. V gene TRBV28 combines with J gene TRBJ2-7; D is perhaps TRBD1 (6 bases). The germline V gene has CDR1 MDHEN and CDR2 SYDVKM. This CDR3 is 14 amino acids long. V was pared by 7 bases and J by 4 bases, with 17 bases between. CDR3 region: CASTRGGSLYEQYF. The CDR3 DNA reads as TGTGCCAGCACCCGTGGGGGCAGTTTGTACGAGCAGTACTTC.

This clone has ten or more counts. A much larger clone lies a single base off, so this may be a read error. Other DNA sequences of this sample code for an identical CDR3. The V gene is TRBV20-1, the J gene TRBJ2-7, with D perhaps assigned TRBD1 or TRBD2 (5 bases each). Germline V gene sequence: CDR1 DFQATT, CDR2 SNEGSKA (reference sequence). The CDR3 loop spans 13 amino acids. V was shortened by 6 bases and J by 6 bases, with 18 bases between the two germline ends. The CDR3 loop reads CSARARGLIEQYF. The CDR3, as DNA: TGCAGTGCCAGGGCCAGAGGGCTGATCGAGCAGTACTTC.

This rearrangement joins TRBV19 to TRBJ2-7; 7 bases match TRBD1. V dropped 5 bases and J dropped 6; count of bases not matched to a gene: 7. This CDR3 has 13 amino acids. Germline V gives CDR1 LNHDA, CDR2 SQIVND (reference sequence). In nucleotides, the CDR3 is TGTGCCAGTAGTGCCACGTCAGGGGGCGAGCAGTACTTC. Amino acid sequence: CASSATSGGEQYF.

This clone appeared many times. This chain joins TRBV4-2 and TRBJ2-3; no clear D gene. This CDR3 is built from 15 residues. Trimming took off 0 bases at V and 5 bases at J, with 12 bases between the two ends. The germline CDR1 and CDR2 sequences are LGHNA and YNFKEQ. CDR3 in amino acids: CASSQDIVGGDTQYF. The DNA for the CDR3 is TGTGCCAGCAGCCAAGACATCGTCGGCGGAGATACGCAGTATTTT.

This clone was seen a single time. This rearrangement joins TRBV20-1 to TRBJ2-7, with TRBD2 identical over 8 bases. The V segment lost 3 bases and the J segment 7 bases; nucleotides outside the gene matches: 8. CDR3 length: 13 amino acids. Germline CDR1 and CDR2: DFQATT and SNEGSKA (reference sequence). The CDR3 is CSASGTRSWEQYF. The CDR3 DNA reads as TGCAGTGCTAGTGGGACTAGATCGTGGGAGCAGTACTTC.

The rearrangement links TRBV20-1 to TRBJ1-2; 7 positions match TRBD1. The CDR3 is 12 amino acids. Germline assignment: CDR1 DFQATT and CDR2 SNEGSKA (reference sequence). The trim removed 5 bases at V and 11 bases at J, leaving 11 bases unmatched. CDR3 nucleotide sequence: TGCAGTGCTGGCACAGGGGTCTATGTTTACACCTTC. Protein: CSAGTGVYVYTF.

V usage is TRBV9 and J usage is TRBJ2-7; 8 bases are a match to TRBD2. Unmatched junction bases numbered 5, after V lost 5 bases and J lost 4 bases. Germline CDR1 SGDLS, CDR2 YYNGEE. There are 13 residues in the CDR3. CDR3 DNA sequence: TGTGCCAGCAGTGGCGGGGGGTCGTACGAGCAGTACTTC. It translates to CASSGGGSYEQYF.

Ten or more counts support this clone. The rearrangement links TRBV5-1 to TRBJ2-2; 10 bases fit TRBD1. The CDR3 is 15 residues long. The germline V gene encodes CDR1 SGHRS and CDR2 YFSETQ. V lost 0 bases and J lost 5; bases outside the gene matches: 1. The CDR3 sequence is CASSLGQGATGELFF. For the CDR3, the DNA is TGCGCCAGCAGCTTGGGACAGGGGGCAACCGGGGAGCTGTTTTTT.

This clone was picked up a small number of times. The chain joins TRBV12-3 or TRBV12-4 to TRBJ1-2; D is undetermined. The V gene lost 6 bases and the J gene lost 5 bases, with 7 bases spanning the gap. The CDR3 covers 11 residues. The CDR3 DNA sequence: TGTGCCAGCAGGGGTTTTTATGGCTACACCTTC. It is translated as CASRGFYGYTF.

This clone was counted ten times or more. The genes are TRBV5-1 and TRBJ1-1, with TRBD1 as a possible D gene (5 bases). The ends were cut back, 2 bases at V and 4 bases at J, with 12 bases in the middle. CDR1 is SGHRS, CDR2 YFSETQ, per germline. The CDR3 contains 14 residues. This chain's CDR3 is CASSLQDSVTEAFF. In DNA form, the CDR3 reads TGCGCCAGCAGCTTACAGGATTCGGTCACTGAAGCTTTCTTT.